One sample yielded the 8 T cell receptor beta chains listed below, sequenced in a study of shared clonotypes between healthy human individuals (TCRdb year 2020). Libraries came from the immunoSEQ multiplex PCR assay. In TCRdb, the immuneACCESS table is reduced to in-frame sequences with V and J assigned. These tables do not hold every clone; where another copy was compared, an unresolved V gene accounts for under half, and the others remain unexplained. Within this sample are about 2.4 million clones, with roughly 92% of them counted one time only. The top ten constitute over 0.12% of the sample. Sequenced input: naive CD4+ T cells sorted from blood. What this sample's cell subset or site label stands for: CD45RA+ positively selected. All receptors derive from a man aged 18 to 29 in good health.

The V call is TRBV7-2, the J call TRBJ2-1, with 9 nucleotides matching TRBD2. Trimming cost V 5 bases and J 6 bases; bases outside gene matches: 2. Germline V gives CDR1 SGHTA, CDR2 FQGNSA. CDR3 length: 13 amino acids. CDR3 amino acids: CASSISGSNEQFF. The CDR3 DNA is TGTGCCAGCAGCATTAGCGGGAGCAATGAGCAGTTCTTC.

The sample holds one count of this clone. The chain combines TRBV6-5 with TRBJ1-3; D is unclear. Germline values: CDR1 MNHEY, CDR2 SVGAGI. With 7 bases removed from V and 0 bases from J, the gap between germline ends came to 10 bases. This CDR3 spans 14 amino acids. CDR3 sequence reads: CASTNLGSGNTIYF. In nucleotides, the CDR3 is TGTGCCAGCACTAATCTAGGCTCTGGAAACACCATATATTTT.

CDR3: CASSPFTSGSYNEQFF. CDR3 nucleotide sequence: TGCGCCAGCAGCCCCTTCACTAGCGGTTCATACAATGAGCAGTTCTTC. V and J are TRBV5-1 and TRBJ2-1; 8 bases are a match to TRBD2. After removal of 4 bases from V and 4 bases from J, the junction contained 10 bases not matched to a gene. The length of the CDR3 is 16 residues. The germline V gene has CDR1 SGHRS and CDR2 YFSETQ.

The chain joins TRBV29-1 to TRBJ2-1, with 9 bases that match TRBD1. CDR1 SQVTM and CDR2 ANQGSEA come from the germline V gene. The CDR3 has 13 amino acids. V shed 4 bases and J 8 bases; nucleotides not matched to a gene: 6. In DNA form, the CDR3 reads TGCAGCGTTGGGACAGGGGTGAGGGATGAGCAGTTCTTC. This gives the protein CSVGTGVRDEQFF.

The chain has TRBV5-8 and TRBJ2-1, with 10 bases fitting TRBD2. The CDR3 is 14 residues long. V shed 5 bases, J shed 7 bases, and the junction held 6 bases outside the gene matches. Germline CDR1 reads SGHTS; CDR2 reads YDEGEE. The CDR3 DNA reads TGTGCCAGCAGGCTAGCGGGAGCTGGAAATGAGCAGTTCTTC. This translates into CASRLAGAGNEQFF.

The V gene is TRBV11-2, the J gene TRBJ1-2; tentative D call: TRBD1 (6 bases). CDR1 and CDR2 from the germline V gene are SGHAT and FQNNGV. This CDR3 has 14 amino acids. The ends were cut back, 3 bases at V and 2 bases at J, with 10 bases in the middle. Here the CDR3 reads CASSFDRLNYGYTF. In nucleotides, the CDR3 is TGTGCCAGCAGCTTCGACAGGTTGAACTATGGCTACACCTTC.

Concerning this clone: The same CDR3 can be traced to other DNA sequences in this sample. V gene TRBV7-2 combines with J gene TRBJ1-1; 7 positions match TRBD1. The CDR3 is 14 amino acids. J lost 1 base, V lost 4 bases, and 3 bases had no gene match. Germline V gene data show CDR1 as SGHTA and CDR2 as FQGNSA. Here the CDR3 reads CASSSRTGNTEAFF. Written as DNA, the CDR3 is TGTGCCAGCAGCTCCCGGACAGGGAACACTGAAGCTTTCTTT.

The table lists this clone with a count of one. V usage is TRBV27 and J usage is TRBJ2-7; tentatively, D is TRBD1 (6 bases). Between the trimmed V and J ends, which lost 3 bases and 4 bases, there was a span of 13 bases. Germline V CDR1 and CDR2: MNHEY, SMNVEV (reference sequence). CDR3 size: 14 residues. The CDR3 DNA is TGTGCCAGCAGTTTTCAAGGGGGATTGTACGAGCAGTACTTC. It encodes CASSFQGGLYEQYF.